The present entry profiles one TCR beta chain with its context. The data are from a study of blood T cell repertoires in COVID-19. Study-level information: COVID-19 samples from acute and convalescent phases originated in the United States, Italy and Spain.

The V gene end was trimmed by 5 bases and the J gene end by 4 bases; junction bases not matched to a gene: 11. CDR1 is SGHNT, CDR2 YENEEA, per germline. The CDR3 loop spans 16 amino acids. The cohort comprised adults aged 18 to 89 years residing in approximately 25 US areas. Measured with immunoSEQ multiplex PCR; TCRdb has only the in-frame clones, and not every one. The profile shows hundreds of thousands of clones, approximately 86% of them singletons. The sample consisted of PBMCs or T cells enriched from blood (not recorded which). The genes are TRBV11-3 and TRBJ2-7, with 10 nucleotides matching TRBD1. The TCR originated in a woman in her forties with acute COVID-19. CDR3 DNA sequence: TGTGCCAGCAGCGACCGGACAGGGGGAATCGGTTACGAGCAGTACTTC. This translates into CASSDRTGGIGYEQYF.